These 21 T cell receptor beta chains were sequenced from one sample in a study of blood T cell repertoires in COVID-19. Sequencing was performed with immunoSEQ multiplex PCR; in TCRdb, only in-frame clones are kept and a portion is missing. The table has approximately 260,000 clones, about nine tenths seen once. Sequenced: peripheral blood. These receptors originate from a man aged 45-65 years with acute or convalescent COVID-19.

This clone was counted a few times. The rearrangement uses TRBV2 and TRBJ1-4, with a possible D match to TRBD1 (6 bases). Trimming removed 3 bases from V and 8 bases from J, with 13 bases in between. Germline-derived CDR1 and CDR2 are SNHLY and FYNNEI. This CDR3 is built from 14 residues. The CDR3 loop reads CASSDGPGGEKLFF. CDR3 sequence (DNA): TGTGCCAGCAGTGATGGGCCGGGGGGCGAAAAACTGTTTTTT.

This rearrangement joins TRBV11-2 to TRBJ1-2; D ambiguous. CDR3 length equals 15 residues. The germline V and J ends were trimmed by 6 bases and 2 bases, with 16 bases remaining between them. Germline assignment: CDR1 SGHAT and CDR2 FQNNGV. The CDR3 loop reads CASRSVRFANYGYTF. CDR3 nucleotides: TGTGCCAGCAGATCTGTACGATTTGCGAACTATGGCTACACCTTC.

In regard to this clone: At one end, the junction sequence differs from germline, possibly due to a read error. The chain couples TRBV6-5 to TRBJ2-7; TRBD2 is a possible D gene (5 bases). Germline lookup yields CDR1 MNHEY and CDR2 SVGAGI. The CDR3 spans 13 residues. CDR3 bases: TGTGCCAGCAGTTCCTTGGACTCCCACGAGCAGTACTTC. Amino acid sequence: CASSSLDSHEQYF.

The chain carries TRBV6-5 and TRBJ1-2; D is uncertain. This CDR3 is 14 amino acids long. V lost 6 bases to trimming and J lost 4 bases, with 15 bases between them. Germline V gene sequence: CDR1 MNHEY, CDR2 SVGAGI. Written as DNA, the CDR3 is TGTGCCAGCAGAGGACTCGGTGGTGTCTATGGCTACACCTTC. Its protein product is CASRGLGGVYGYTF.

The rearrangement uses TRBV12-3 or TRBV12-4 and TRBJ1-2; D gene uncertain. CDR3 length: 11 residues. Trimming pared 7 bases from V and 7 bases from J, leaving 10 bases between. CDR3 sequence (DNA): TGTGCCAGCACCCCAGGTGGTGGCTACACCTTC. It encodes CASTPGGGYTF.

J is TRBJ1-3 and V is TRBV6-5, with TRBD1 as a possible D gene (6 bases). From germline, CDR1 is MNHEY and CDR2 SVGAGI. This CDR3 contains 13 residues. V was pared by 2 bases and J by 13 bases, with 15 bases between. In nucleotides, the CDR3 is TGTGCCAGCAGTTACCGATTCGGACAGAAAATATATTTT. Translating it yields CASSYRFGQKIYF.

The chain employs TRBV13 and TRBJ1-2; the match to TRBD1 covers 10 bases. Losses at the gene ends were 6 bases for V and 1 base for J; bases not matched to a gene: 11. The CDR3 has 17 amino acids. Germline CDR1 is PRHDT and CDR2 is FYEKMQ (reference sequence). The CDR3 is CASSLAGTGDLNYGYTF. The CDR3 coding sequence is TGTGCCAGCAGTCTAGCCGGGACAGGGGACCTTAACTATGGCTACACCTTC.

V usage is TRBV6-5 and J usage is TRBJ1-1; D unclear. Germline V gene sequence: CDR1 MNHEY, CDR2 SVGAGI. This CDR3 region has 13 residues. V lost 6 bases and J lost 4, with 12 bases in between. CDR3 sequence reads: CASRYTEGTEAFF. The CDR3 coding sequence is TGTGCCAGCAGATACACCGAGGGCACTGAAGCTTTCTTT.

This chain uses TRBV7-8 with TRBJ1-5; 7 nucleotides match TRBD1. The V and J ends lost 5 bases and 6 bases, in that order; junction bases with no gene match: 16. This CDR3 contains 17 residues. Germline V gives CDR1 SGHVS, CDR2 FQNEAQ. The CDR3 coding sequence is TGTGCCAGCAGCCTGGAGGGGGCAGCGATACGGGGTCAGCCCCAGCATTTT. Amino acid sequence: CASSLEGAAIRGQPQHF.

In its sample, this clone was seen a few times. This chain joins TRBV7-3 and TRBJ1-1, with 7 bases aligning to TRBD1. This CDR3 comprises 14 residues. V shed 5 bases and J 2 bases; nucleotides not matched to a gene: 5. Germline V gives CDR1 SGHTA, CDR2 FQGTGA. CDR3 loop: CASSRGQVNTEAFF. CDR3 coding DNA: TGTGCCAGCAGCCGCGGACAGGTTAACACTGAAGCTTTCTTT.

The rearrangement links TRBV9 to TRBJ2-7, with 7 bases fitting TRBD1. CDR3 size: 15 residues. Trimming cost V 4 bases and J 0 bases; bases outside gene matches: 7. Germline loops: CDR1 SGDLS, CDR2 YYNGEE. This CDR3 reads CASSPGQISSYEQYF. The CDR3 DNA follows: TGTGCCAGCAGCCCGGGACAGATAAGCTCCTACGAGCAGTACTTC.

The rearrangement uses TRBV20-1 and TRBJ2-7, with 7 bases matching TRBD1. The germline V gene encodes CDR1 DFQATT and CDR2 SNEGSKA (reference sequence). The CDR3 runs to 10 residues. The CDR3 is CRRGNYEQYF. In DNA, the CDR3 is TGCCGCAGGGGGAACTACGAGCAGTACTTC.

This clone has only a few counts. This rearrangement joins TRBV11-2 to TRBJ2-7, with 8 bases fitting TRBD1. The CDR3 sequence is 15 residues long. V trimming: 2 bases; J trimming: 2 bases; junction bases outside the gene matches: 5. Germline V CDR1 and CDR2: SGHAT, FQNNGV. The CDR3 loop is CASSLQTGDAYEQYF. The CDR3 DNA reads TGTGCCAGCAGCTTACAGACAGGGGATGCCTACGAGCAGTACTTC.

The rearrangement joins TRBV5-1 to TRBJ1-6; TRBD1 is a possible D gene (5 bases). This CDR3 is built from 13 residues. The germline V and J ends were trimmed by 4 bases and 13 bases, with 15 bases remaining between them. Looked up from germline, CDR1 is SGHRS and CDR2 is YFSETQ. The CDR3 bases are TGCGCCAGCAGCCCGGGGGGGATTACGCCCCTCCACTTT. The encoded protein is CASSPGGITPLHF.

The DNA for the CDR3 is TGTGCCTGGAGTCCCCTTCGGACTAGCGGTGCAGATACGCAGTATTTT. Translation gives CAWSPLRTSGADTQYF. J is TRBJ2-3 and V is TRBV30; 10 bases fit TRBD2. The CDR3 spans 16 residues. V was clipped by 2 bases and J by 4 bases; unmatched bases: 9. CDR1 and CDR2 from the germline V gene are GTSNPN and SVGIG (reference sequence). Together with reference TRBV30 and TRBJ2-3, the CDR3 gives the full variable domain: SQTIHQWPATLVQPVGSPLSLECTVEGTSNPNLYWYRQAAGRGLQLLFYSVGIGQISSEVPQNLSASRPQDRQFILSSKKLLLSDSGFYLCAWSPLRTSGADTQYFGPGTRLTVL.

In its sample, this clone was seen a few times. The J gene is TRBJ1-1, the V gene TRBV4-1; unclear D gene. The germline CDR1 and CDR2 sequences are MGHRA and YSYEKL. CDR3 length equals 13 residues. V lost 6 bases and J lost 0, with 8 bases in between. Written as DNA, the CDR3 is TGCGCCAGCAGTATCGTGTTGAACACTGAAGCTTTCTTT. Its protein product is CASSIVLNTEAFF.

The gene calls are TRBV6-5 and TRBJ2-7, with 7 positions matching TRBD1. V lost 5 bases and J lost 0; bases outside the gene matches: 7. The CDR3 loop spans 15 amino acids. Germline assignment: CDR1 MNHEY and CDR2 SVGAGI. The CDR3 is CASSPYRGSSYEQYF. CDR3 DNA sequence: TGTGCCAGCAGTCCGTACAGGGGTAGCTCCTACGAGCAGTACTTC.

The CDR3 loop reads CAISGVEDQPQHF. The CDR3 DNA reads TGTGCCATCAGTGGCGTAGAGGATCAGCCCCAGCATTTT. V gene TRBV10-3 combines with J gene TRBJ1-5; D remains unclear. The CDR3 is made up of 13 amino acids. From germline, CDR1 is ENHRY and CDR2 SYGVKD. Trimming stripped 4 bases from V and 5 bases from J, with 9 bases between.

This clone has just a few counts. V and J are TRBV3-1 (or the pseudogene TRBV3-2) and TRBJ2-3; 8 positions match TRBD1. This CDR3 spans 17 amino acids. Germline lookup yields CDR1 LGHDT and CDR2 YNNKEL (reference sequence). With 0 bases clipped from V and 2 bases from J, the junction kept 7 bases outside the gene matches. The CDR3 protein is CASSQDRSDRVTDTQYF. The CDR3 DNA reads TGTGCCAGCAGCCAAGATCGGTCGGACAGGGTCACAGATACGCAGTATTTT.

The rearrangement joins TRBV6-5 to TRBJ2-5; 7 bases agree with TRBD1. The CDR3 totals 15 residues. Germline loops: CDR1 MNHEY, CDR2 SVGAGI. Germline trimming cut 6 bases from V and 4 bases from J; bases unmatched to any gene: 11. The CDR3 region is CASSPIRQGRETQYF. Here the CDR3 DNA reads TGTGCCAGCAGCCCCATCAGACAGGGCCGAGAGACCCAGTACTTC.

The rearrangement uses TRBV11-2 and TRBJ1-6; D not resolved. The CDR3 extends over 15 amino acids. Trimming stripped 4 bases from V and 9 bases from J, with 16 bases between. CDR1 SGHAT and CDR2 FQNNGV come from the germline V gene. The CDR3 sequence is CASSSPSRRGSPLHF. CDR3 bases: TGTGCCAGCAGCTCTCCGTCACGTCGAGGTTCACCCCTCCACTTT.